The next 9 T cell receptor beta chains were all read from a single sample in a study of T cell changes during pregnancy in multiple sclerosis. Assay used: immunoSEQ multiplex PCR; TCRdb lists only in-frame clones, some missing. Here the sample spans around 67,000 clones, roughly 90% being singletons. This material consisted of peripheral blood, taken after pregnancy. These receptors came from a female donor in good health, enrolled as a control in a pregnancy study.

Here the CDR3 reads CASSEAAGGPHEQYF. As DNA, the CDR3 is TGTGCCAGCAGTGAAGCGGCGGGGGGGCCGCACGAGCAGTACTTC. The J gene is TRBJ2-7, the V gene TRBV6-1; TRBD2 matches at 9 bases. The germline gives CDR1 MNHNS, CDR2 SASEGT. The CDR3 sequence is 15 residues long. V dropped 0 bases and J dropped 5; count of bases not matched to a gene: 5.

This rearrangement joins TRBV15 to TRBJ2-5; D is possibly TRBD2 (6 bases). The V and J ends lost 0 bases and 5 bases respectively, with 16 bases between them. The CDR3 spans 16 residues. Germline V gene data show CDR1 as LNHNV and CDR2 as YYDKDF (reference sequence). The CDR3 reads CATSRDTPGVGETQYF. The DNA for the CDR3 is TGTGCCACCAGCAGAGATACCCCGGGAGTTGGTGAGACCCAGTACTTC.

V is TRBV6-5 and J is TRBJ1-3; D is possibly TRBD1 (6 bases). Germline-derived CDR1 and CDR2 are MNHEY and SVGAGI. V dropped 6 bases and J dropped 0 bases, with 12 bases sitting between them. This CDR3 has 15 residues. CDR3 residues: CASRWTEHSGNTIYF. The CDR3 DNA sequence: TGTGCCAGCAGATGGACAGAACACTCTGGAAACACCATATATTTT.

The rearrangement joins TRBV6-5 to TRBJ1-1; 10 nucleotides match TRBD1. The V and J ends lost 7 bases and 5 bases, in that order; junction bases with no gene match: 10. Germline V gene data show CDR1 as MNHEY and CDR2 as SVGAGI. The CDR3 is 15 amino acids. The CDR3 coding sequence is TGTGCCAGCACGACGACAGGGGGCGCATGGACTGAAGCTTTCTTT. Protein: CASTTTGGAWTEAFF.

The CDR3 is CASSPTGTGWTDTQYF. In DNA form, the CDR3 reads TGCGCCAGCAGCCCAACCGGGACAGGGTGGACAGATACGCAGTATTTT. The chain combines TRBV5-1 with TRBJ2-3, with 9 bases aligning to TRBD1. Per germline, CDR1 SGHRS and CDR2 YFSETQ. This CDR3 is 16 amino acids long. Losses at the gene ends were 4 bases for V and 3 bases for J; bases not matched to a gene: 9.

This chain connects TRBV11-3 to TRBJ2-2; 7 bases line up with TRBD1. The CDR3 is made up of 16 amino acids. V shed 1 base, J shed 3 bases, and the junction held 5 bases outside the gene matches. Germline V gene data show CDR1 as SGHNT and CDR2 as YENEEA. As DNA, the CDR3 is TGTGCCAGCAGCTTAGGATGGGACAGAGACACCGGGGAGCTGTTTTTT. Residues: CASSLGWDRDTGELFF. The variable domain in full, completed from reference TRBV11-3 and TRBJ2-2, reads EAGVVQSPRYKIIEKKQPVAFWCNPISGHNTLYWYLQNLGQGPELLIRYENEEAVDDSQLPKDRFSAERLKGVDSTLKIQPAELGDSAVYLCASSLGWDRDTGELFFGEGSRLTVL.

The chain combines TRBV6-6 with TRBJ1-4; 9 nucleotides agree with TRBD1. The CDR3 loop spans 15 amino acids. Germline V gene data show CDR1 as MNHNY and CDR2 as SVGAGI (reference sequence). Trimming took 5 bases from V and 8 from J; bases not matched to a gene: 9. The CDR3 is CASSRYRGRGEKLFF. The CDR3 coding sequence is TGTGCCAGCAGTAGATACAGGGGGCGTGGAGAAAAACTGTTTTTT.

This chain uses TRBV2 with TRBJ1-3; 7 positions agree with TRBD1. CDR1 is SNHLY, CDR2 FYNNEI, per germline. The V segment lost 3 bases and the J segment 0 bases; nucleotides outside the gene matches: 5. The CDR3 covers 16 residues. The CDR3 loop reads CASSEGTAASGNTIYF. The CDR3 DNA sequence: TGTGCCAGCAGTGAGGGGACAGCAGCCTCTGGAAACACCATATATTTT.

The chain has TRBV9 and TRBJ1-3; D not certain. The germline gives CDR1 SGDLS, CDR2 YYNGEE. V was pared by 1 base and J by 0 bases, with 8 bases between. The CDR3 totals 15 residues. CDR3 in amino acids: CASSVQDSSGNTIYF. CDR3 in DNA: TGTGCCAGCAGCGTACAAGACTCCTCTGGAAACACCATATATTTT.